This T cell receptor (beta chain) is from a study of graft-versus-host responses after intestinal transplantation. Study background: Among the recipients, all got anti-thymocyte globulin induction and then tacrolimus and steroids for approximately 3 years.

TCRdb's table, derived via immunoSEQ multiplex PCR, lists solely in-frame clones and lacks some. Found here are about 100,000 clones, 87% of them singletons; the top ten hold 0.9%. A word on this clone: Its antigen remains unknown.

Trimming cost V 8 bases and J 0 bases, with 13 bases left between them. From germline, CDR1 is MNHNY and CDR2 SVGAGI (reference sequence). The CDR3 runs to 14 residues. This chain joins TRBV6-6 and TRBJ1-1; D may be TRBD1 (5 bases). The sample consisted of unstimulated CD4+ T cells sorted from spleen or lymph node cells, taken before intestinal transplant. This TCR derives from a human donor who received an intestinal transplant. The CDR3 DNA is TGTGCCAGCCAACCTGGGGCATTGAACACTGAAGCTTTCTTT. It yields the protein CASQPGALNTEAFF.